This T cell receptor (beta chain) was documented in a study of cytotoxic CD8 clonotypes in ibrutinib-treated CLL. Findings of the study overall: Patients had baseline clonality above age-matched healthy donors, and this clonality moved with circulating CD8+ T-cell counts.

Sequenced by immunoSEQ multiplex PCR; TCRdb stores in-frame clones only, minus some. The sample lists about 250,000 clones; 70% were seen once. The trim removed 1 base at V and 0 bases at J, leaving 1 base unmatched. Germline CDR1 is SQVTM and CDR2 is ANQGSEA. The CDR3 is made up of 14 amino acids. With regard to this clone: Its target is unknown.

The chain carries TRBV29-1 and TRBJ2-7; 9 nucleotides agree with TRBD1. The source of this sequence is a human donor with chronic lymphocytic leukemia. The sample consisted of PBMCs, taken after 24 months of ibrutinib treatment. The CDR3 region is CSVEGTGVSYEQYF. In DNA form, the CDR3 reads TGCAGCGTTGAAGGGACAGGGGTCTCCTACGAGCAGTACTTC.